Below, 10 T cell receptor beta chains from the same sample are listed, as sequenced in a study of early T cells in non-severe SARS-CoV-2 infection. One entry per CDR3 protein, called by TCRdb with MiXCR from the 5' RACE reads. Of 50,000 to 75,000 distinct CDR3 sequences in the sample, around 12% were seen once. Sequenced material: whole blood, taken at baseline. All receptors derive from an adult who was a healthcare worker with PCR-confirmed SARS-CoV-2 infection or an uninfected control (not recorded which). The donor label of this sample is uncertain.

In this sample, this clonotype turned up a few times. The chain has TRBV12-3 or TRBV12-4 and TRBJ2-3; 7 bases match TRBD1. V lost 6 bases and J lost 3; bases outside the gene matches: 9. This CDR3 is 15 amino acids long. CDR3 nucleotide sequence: TGTGCCAGCAGCCCCGGGACAGCACCTACAGATACGCAGTATTTT. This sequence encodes CASSPGTAPTDTQYF.

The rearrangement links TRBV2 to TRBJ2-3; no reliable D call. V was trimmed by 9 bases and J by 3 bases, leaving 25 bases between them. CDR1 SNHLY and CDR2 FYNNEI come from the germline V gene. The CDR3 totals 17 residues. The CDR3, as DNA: TGTGCCAGGACGACATCGGCAGGACGGGCAACTACAGATACGCAGTATTTT. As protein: CARTTSAGRATTDTQYF. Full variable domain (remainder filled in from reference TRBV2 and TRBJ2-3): EPEVTQTPSHQVTQMGQEVILRCVPISNHLYFYWYRQILGQKVEFLVSFYNNEISEKSEIFDDQFSVERPDGSNFTLKIRSTKLEDSAMYFCARTTSAGRATTDTQYFGPGTRLTVL.

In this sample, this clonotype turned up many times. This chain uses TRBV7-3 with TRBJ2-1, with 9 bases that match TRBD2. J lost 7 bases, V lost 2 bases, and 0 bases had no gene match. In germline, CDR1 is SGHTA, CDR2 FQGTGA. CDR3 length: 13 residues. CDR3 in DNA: TGTGCCAGCAGCTTAGCGGGAGGGAATGAGCAGTTCTTC. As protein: CASSLAGGNEQFF.

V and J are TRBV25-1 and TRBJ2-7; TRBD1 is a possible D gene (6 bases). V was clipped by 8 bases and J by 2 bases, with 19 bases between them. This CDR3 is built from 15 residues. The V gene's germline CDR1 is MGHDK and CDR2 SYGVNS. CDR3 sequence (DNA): TGTGCCAGCTTAAAGGGGGACCAACGGGCCTACGAGCAGTACGTC. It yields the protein CASLKGDQRAYEQYV.

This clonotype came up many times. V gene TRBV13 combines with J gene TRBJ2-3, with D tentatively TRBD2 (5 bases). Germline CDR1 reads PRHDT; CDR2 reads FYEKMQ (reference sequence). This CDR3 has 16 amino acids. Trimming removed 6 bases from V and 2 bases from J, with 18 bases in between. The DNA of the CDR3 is TGTGCCAGCAGAACCGGGTCACACGGGGACACAGATACGCAGTATTTT. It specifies CASRTGSHGDTDTQYF.

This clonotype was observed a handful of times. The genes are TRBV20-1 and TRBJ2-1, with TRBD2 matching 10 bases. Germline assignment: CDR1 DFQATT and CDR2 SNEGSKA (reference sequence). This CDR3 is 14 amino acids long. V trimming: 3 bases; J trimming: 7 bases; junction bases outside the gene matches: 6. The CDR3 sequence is CSASERGGWNEQFF. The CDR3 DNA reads TGCAGTGCTAGTGAGCGGGGGGGCTGGAATGAGCAGTTCTTC.

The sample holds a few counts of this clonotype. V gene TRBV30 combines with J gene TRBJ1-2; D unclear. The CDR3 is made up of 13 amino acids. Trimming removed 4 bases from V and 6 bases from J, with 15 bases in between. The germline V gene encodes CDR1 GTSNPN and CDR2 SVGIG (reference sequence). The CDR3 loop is CAWKDARGHGYTF. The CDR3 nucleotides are TGTGCCTGGAAGGACGCCCGAGGGCATGGCTACACCTTC.

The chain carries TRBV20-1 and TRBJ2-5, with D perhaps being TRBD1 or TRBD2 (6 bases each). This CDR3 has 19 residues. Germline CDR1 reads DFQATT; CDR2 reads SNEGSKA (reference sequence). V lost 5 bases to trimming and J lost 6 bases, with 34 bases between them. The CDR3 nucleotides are TGCAGTGCTGTAGGGGGGCTGAGGGGAAATCGTGCACTAGCAAAGACCCAGTACTTC. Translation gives CSAVGGLRGNRALAKTQYF.

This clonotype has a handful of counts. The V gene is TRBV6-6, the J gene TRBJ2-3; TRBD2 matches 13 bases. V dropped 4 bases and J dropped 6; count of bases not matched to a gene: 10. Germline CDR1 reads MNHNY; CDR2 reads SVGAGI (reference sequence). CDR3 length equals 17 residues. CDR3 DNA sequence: TGTGCCAGCAGTTCCGGGACTAGCGGGGTCCCGGGGGATACGCAGTATTTT. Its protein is CASSSGTSGVPGDTQYF.

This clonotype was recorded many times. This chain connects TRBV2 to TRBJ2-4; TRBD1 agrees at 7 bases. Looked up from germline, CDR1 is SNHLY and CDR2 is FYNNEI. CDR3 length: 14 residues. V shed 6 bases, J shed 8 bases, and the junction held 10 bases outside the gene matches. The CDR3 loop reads CASSPPGQRDIQYF. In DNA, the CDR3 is TGTGCCAGCAGCCCACCGGGACAGAGGGACATTCAGTACTTC.